The rows below give T cell receptor beta chains drawn from one sample of a study of blood T cell repertoires in COVID-19. Sequencing was performed with immunoSEQ multiplex PCR; in TCRdb, only in-frame clones are kept and a portion is missing. The repertoire has roughly 500,000 clones, roughly nine tenths of them found once; the top ten carry 0.7% to 1%. The sequenced material came from peripheral blood. The source is a man aged 18 to 30 with COVID-19, enrolled during active disease. The CDR3 runs from the conserved cysteine through the conserved F or W. D genes are given only for firm matches. Rows may omit the clone size; those that give it use once, few, many or a size class.

few,TRBV4-2,TRBD1,TRBJ1-4,CASSQGGTGGRLSDEKLFF,TGTGCCAGCAGCCAAGGTGGGACAGGGGGCCGACTAAGCGATGAAAAACTGTTTTTT
.,TRBV27,.,TRBJ1-6,CASSYLAGRNSPLHF,TGTGCCAGCAGTTACCTGGCAGGTCGTAATTCACCCCTCCACTTT
.,TRBV7-2,.,TRBJ2-1,CASSLAWRAEQFF,TGTGCCAGCAGCTTAGCGTGGAGGGCAGAGCAGTTCTTC
.,TRBV18,.,TRBJ1-4,CASSNKQGGVNEKLFF,TGTGCCAGCTCAAACAAACAGGGTGGTGTTAATGAAAAACTGTTTTTT
.,TRBV5-1,.,TRBJ2-3,CASSPDTGTSTDTQYF,TGCGCCAGCAGCCCGGATACAGGGACCAGCACAGATACGCAGTATTTT
.,TRBV6-5,.,TRBJ2-7,CASSPVGGWYEQYF,TGTGCCAGCAGTCCCGTGGGGGGTTGGTACGAGCAGTACTTC
.,TRBV6-5,.,TRBJ1-5,CASSSTNDQPQHF,TGTGCCAGCAGTTCCACTAACGATCAGCCCCAGCATTTT
.,TRBV11-3,.,TRBJ2-1,CASSPRDTYNEQFF,TGTGCCAGCAGCCCCCGGGACACCTACAATGAGCAGTTCTTC
.,TRBV14,.,TRBJ1-2,CASSQEGMSGYTF,TGTGCCAGCAGCCAGGAGGGAATGAGTGGCTACACCTTC
.,TRBV15,.,TRBJ2-3,CATSRGPDTQYF,TGTGCCACCAGCAGAGGGCCAGATACGCAGTATTTT
.,TRBV3-1/TRBV3-2,.,TRBJ2-3,CASSRQASTDTQYF,TGTGCCAGCAGCCGGCAGGCTAGCACAGATACGCAGTATTTT
.,TRBV6-4,.,TRBJ2-1,CASRVQHSSYNEQFF,TGTGCCAGCAGAGTACAGCATAGTTCCTACAATGAGCAGTTCTTC
.,TRBV30,TRBD2,TRBJ2-3,CAWSVPLEGGTDTQYF,TGTGCCTGGAGTGTACCCCTCGAGGGAGGGACAGATACGCAGTATTTT
once,TRBV6-1,.,TRBJ1-5,CASSEVRGDQPQHF,TGTGCCAGCAGTGAGGTGCGGGGGGATCAGCCCCAGCATTTT
.,TRBV12-5,.,TRBJ1-6,CASGLDDSSPLHF,TGTGCTAGTGGTTTGGACGACAGTTCACCCCTCCACTTT
.,TRBV12-5,TRBD1,TRBJ2-5,CASGLVPAGDRGKETQYF,TGTGCTAGTGGTTTGGTACCAGCCGGCGACAGGGGCAAAGAGACCCAGTACTTC
.,TRBV15,TRBD1,TRBJ2-1,CATSKTGRSSYNEQFF,TGTGCCACCAGCAAGACAGGGCGCAGCTCCTACAATGAGCAGTTCTTC
.,TRBV2,TRBD1,TRBJ2-6,CASVSAPGQGDSGANVLTF,TGTGCCAGCGTGTCTGCTCCGGGACAGGGAGACTCTGGGGCCAACGTCCTGACTTTC
.,TRBV19,.,TRBJ1-5,CASTQKPGANQPQHF,TGTGCCAGTACTCAAAAACCGGGAGCGAATCAGCCCCAGCATTTT
.,TRBV15,TRBD1,TRBJ1-5,CATSRDRGQGSNQPQHF,TGTGCCACCAGCAGAGATAGGGGGCAGGGTAGCAATCAGCCCCAGCATTTT
once,TRBV6-5,.,TRBJ2-3,CASSLRSADTQYF,TGTGCCAGCAGTCTTCGTTCGGCAGATACGCAGTATTTT
.,TRBV5-6,.,TRBJ2-1,CASSRQGGEQFF,TGTGCCAGCAGCAGACAGGGAGGTGAGCAGTTCTTC
.,TRBV2,.,TRBJ2-4,CASHAGKNIQYF,TGTGCCAGCCATGCGGGCAAAAACATTCAGTACTTC
.,TRBV30,TRBD2,TRBJ2-7,CAWSPSGTLEQYF,TGTGCCTGGAGCCCTAGCGGGACCCTCGAGCAGTACTTC
.,TRBV15,.,TRBJ1-2,CATGHGTYGYTF,TGTGCCACCGGGCACGGAACCTATGGCTACACCTTC
.,TRBV7-9,TRBD2,TRBJ2-3,CASRRLAWGTDTQYF,TGTGCCAGCAGGCGACTAGCGTGGGGCACAGATACGCAGTATTTT
.,TRBV9,TRBD1,TRBJ1-3,CASSATGVPGNTIYF,TGTGCCAGCAGCGCGACAGGGGTTCCAGGAAACACCATATATTTT
.,TRBV27,TRBD1,TRBJ1-1,CASTTGQGKAEAFF,TGTGCCAGCACCACCGGACAGGGTAAGGCTGAAGCTTTCTTT
few,TRBV5-6,.,TRBJ1-2,CASSRGVRMDRYTF,TGTGCCAGCAGCCGGGGGGTCAGGATGGATCGCTACACCTTC